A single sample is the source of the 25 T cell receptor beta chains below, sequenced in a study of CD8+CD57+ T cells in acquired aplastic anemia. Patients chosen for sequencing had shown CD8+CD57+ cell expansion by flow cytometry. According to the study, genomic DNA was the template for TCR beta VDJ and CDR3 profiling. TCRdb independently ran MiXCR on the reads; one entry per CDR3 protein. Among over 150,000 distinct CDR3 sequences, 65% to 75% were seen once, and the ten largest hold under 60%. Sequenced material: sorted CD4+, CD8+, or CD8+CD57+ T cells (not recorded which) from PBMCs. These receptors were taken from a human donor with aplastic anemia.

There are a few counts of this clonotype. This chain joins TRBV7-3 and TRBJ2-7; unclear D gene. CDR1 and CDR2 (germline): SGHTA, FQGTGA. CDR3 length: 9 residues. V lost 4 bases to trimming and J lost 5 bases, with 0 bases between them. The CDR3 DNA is TGTGCCAGCAGCTACGAGCAGTACTTC. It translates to CASSYEQYF.

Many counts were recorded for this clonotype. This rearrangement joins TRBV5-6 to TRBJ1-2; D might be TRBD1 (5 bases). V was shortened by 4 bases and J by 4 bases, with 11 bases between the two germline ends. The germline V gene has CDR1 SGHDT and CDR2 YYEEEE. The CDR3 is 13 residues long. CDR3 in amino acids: CASSAGRAYGYTF. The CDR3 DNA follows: TGTGCCAGCAGCGCGGGACGGGCCTATGGCTACACCTTC.

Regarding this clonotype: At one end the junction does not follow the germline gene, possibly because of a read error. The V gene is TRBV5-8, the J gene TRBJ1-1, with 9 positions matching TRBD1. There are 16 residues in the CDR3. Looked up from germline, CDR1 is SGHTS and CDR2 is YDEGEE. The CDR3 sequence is CACSMDRGKMNTEAFF. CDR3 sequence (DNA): TGTGCCTGCAGCATGGACAGGGGAAAGATGAACACTGAAGCTTTCTTT.

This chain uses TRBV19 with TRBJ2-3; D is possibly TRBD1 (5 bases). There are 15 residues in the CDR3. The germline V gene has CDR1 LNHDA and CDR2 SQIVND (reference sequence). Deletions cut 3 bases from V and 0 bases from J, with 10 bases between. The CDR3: CASSIVRASTDTQYF. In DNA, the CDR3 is TGTGCCAGTAGTATCGTCAGGGCTAGCACAGATACGCAGTATTTT.

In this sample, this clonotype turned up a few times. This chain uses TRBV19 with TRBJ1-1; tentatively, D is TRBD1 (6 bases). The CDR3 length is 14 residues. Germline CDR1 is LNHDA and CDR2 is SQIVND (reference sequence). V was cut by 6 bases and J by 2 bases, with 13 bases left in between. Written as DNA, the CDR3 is TGTGCCAGTAGCGCGTACAGGGACAACACTGAAGCTTTCTTT. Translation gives CASSAYRDNTEAFF.

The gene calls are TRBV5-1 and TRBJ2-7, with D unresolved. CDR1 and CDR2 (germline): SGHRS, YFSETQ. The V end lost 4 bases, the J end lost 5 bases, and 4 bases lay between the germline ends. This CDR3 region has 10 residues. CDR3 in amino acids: CASSGDEQYF. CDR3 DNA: TGCGCCAGCAGCGGGGACGAGCAGTACTTC.

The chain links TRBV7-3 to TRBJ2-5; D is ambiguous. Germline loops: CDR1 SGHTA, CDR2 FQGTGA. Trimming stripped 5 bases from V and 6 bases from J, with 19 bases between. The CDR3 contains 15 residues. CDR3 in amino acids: CASSRHPLSAQTQYF. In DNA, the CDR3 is TGTGCCAGCAGCCGGCACCCTCTTTCCGCACAGACCCAGTACTTC.

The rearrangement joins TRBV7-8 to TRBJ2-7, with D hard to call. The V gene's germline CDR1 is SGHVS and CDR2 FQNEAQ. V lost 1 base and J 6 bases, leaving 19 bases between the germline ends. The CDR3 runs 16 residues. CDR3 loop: CASSLEGGPPVSEQYF. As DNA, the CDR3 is TGTGCCAGCAGCTTAGAGGGTGGCCCCCCAGTCAGCGAGCAGTACTTC.

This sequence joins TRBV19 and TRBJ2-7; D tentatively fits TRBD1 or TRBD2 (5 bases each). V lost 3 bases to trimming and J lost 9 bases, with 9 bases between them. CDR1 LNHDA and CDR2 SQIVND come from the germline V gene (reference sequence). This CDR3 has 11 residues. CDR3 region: CASSMGERQYF. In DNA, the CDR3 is TGTGCCAGTAGTATGGGGGAGCGGCAGTACTTC.

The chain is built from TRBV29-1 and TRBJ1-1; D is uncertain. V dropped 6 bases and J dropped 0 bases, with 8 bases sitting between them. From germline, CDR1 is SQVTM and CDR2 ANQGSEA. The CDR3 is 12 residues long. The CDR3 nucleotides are TGCAGCGTGACACGTATGAACACTGAAGCTTTCTTT. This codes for CSVTRMNTEAFF.

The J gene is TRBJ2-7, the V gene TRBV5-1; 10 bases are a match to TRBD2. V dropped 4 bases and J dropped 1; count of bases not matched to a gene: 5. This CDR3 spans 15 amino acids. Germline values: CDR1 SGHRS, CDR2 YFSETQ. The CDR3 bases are TGCGCCAGCAGCGATCCGACTAGCGGGTCCTACGAGCAGTACTTC. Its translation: CASSDPTSGSYEQYF.

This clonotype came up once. In nucleotides, the CDR3 is TGTGCCAGTAGTATGGTACATCAGAACACTGAAGCTTTCTTT. Residues: CASSMVHQNTEAFF. The chain uses TRBV19 and TRBJ1-1; no firm D call. Germline V gene data show CDR1 as LNHDA and CDR2 as SQIVND (reference sequence). There are 14 residues in the CDR3. The ends were cut back, 3 bases at V and 1 base at J, with 9 bases in the middle.

CDR3 in DNA: TGTGCCAGCAGCCCGGACAGGGGCGAGACCCAGTACTTC. It codes for CASSPDRGETQYF. The chain carries TRBV7-7 and TRBJ2-5; 9 bases align to TRBD1. This CDR3 region has 13 residues. J was trimmed by 5 bases and V by 5 bases; bases with no gene match: 3. Looked up from germline, CDR1 is SSHAT and CDR2 is FNYEAQ (reference sequence).

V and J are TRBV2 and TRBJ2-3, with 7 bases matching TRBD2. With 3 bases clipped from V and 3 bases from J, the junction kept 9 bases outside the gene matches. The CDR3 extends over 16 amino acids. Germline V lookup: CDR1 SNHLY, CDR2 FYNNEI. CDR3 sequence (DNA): TGTGCCAGCAGTGAGCACCTAGCGCGGGGGACAGATACGCAGTATTTT. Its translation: CASSEHLARGTDTQYF.

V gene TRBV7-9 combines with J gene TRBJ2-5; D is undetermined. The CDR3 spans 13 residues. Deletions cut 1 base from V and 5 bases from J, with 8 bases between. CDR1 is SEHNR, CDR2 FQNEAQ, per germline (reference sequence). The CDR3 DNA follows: TGTGCCAGCAGCTTAGTAGTCGGTGAGACCCAGTACTTC. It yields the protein CASSLVVGETQYF.

CDR3 sequence (DNA): TGTGCCAGCAGCACCGGGACTAGCTCCTACGAGCAGTACTTC. Its translation is CASSTGTSSYEQYF. This rearrangement joins TRBV7-3 to TRBJ2-7; 8 nucleotides agree with TRBD2. This CDR3 spans 14 amino acids. V dropped 5 bases and J dropped 0; count of bases not matched to a gene: 3. Looked up from germline, CDR1 is SGHTA and CDR2 is FQGTGA. The complete variable domain, with remaining parts taken from reference TRBV7-3 and TRBJ2-7, reads GAGVSQTPSNKVTEKGKYVELRCDPISGHTALYWYRQSLGQGPEFLIYFQGTGAADDSGLPNDRFFAVRPEGSVSTLKIQRTERGDSAVYLCASSTGTSSYEQYFGPGTRLTVT.

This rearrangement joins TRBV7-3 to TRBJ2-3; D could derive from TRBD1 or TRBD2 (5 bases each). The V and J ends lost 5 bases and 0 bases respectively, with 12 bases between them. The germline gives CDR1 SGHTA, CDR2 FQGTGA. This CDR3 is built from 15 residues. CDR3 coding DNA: TGTGCCAGCAGCCAGCAGGGACCTAGCACAGATACGCAGTATTTT. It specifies CASSQQGPSTDTQYF.

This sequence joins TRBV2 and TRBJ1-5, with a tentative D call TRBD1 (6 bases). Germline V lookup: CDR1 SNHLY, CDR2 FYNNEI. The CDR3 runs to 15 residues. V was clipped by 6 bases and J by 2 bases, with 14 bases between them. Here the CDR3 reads CASSLTGFGNQPQHF. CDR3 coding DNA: TGTGCCAGCAGCCTGACAGGATTTGGCAATCAGCCCCAGCATTTT. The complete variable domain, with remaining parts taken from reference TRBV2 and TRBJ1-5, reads EPEVTQTPSHQVTQMGQEVILRCVPISNHLYFYWYRQILGQKVEFLVSFYNNEISEKSEIFDDQFSVERPDGSNFTLKIRSTKLEDSAMYFCASSLTGFGNQPQHFGDGTRLSIL.

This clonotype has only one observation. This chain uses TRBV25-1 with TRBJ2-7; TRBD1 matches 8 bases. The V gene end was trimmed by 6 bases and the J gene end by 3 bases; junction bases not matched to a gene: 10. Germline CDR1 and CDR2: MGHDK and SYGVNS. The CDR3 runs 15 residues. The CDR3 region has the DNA TGTGCCAGCAGCCCATCGGACAGGGCACTCTACGAGCAGTACTTC. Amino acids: CASSPSDRALYEQYF.

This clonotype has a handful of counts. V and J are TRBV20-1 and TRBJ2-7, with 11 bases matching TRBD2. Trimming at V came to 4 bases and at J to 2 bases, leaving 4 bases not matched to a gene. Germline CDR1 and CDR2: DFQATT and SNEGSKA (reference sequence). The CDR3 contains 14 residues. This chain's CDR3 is CSAISGGATYEQYF. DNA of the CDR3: TGCAGTGCTATTAGCGGGGGGGCAACCTACGAGCAGTACTTC.

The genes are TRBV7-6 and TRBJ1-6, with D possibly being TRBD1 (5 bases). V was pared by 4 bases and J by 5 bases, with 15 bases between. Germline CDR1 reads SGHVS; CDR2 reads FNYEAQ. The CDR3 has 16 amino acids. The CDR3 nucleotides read TGTGCCAGCAGCTCCCCGGGGGTCGGTGATAATTCACCCCTCCACTTT. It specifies CASSSPGVGDNSPLHF.

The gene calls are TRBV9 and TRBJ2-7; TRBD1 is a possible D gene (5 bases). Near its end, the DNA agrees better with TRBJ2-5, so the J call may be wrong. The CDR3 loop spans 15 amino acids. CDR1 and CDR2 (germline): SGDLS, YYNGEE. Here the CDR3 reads CASSVVGLQIETQYF. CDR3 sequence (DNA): TGTGCCAGCAGCGTAGTGGGGCTACAGATCGAGACCCAGTACTTC.

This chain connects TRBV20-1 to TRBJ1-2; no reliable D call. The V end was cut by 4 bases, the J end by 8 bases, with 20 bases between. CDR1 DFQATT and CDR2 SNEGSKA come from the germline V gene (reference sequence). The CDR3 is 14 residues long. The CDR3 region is CSANPRYRVGGYTF. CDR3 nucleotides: TGCAGTGCTAATCCGAGATACAGAGTAGGAGGCTACACCTTC.

CDR3: CASSDWQGEADTQYF. The CDR3 DNA follows: TGTGCCAGCAGTGATTGGCAGGGAGAGGCAGATACGCAGTATTTT. The chain has TRBV2 and TRBJ2-3; possibly TRBD1 or TRBD2 for D (5 bases each). Germline loops: CDR1 SNHLY, CDR2 FYNNEI. V lost 3 bases and J 4 bases, leaving 14 bases between the germline ends. The CDR3 is made up of 15 amino acids.

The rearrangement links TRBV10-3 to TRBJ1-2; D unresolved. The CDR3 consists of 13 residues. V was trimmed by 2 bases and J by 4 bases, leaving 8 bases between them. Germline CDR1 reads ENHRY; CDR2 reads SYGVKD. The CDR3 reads CAISEPHRYGYTF. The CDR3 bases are TGTGCCATCAGTGAGCCTCACCGCTATGGCTACACCTTC.